The 12 T cell receptor beta chains presented below share a single source sample, sequenced in a study of metastatic and nonmetastatic thyroid tumors. TCRdb recomputed clones from the PCR reads via MiXCR. The top ten clones hold about 6% of a sample with about 20,000 clones, approximately 24% of them seen once. All patients were untreated before thyroid surgery. Source material: tumor tissue. Receptors were obtained from a female donor with papillary thyroid cancer or a benign thyroid nodule (not recorded which). Some clones in this sample may be carry-over from other donors' samples.

This clone was recorded at least ten times. This chain joins TRBV2 and TRBJ1-1; possibly TRBD1 for D (6 bases). From germline, CDR1 is SNHLY and CDR2 FYNNEI. The CDR3 is 15 amino acids. Trimming took off 5 bases at V and 0 bases at J, with 13 bases between the two ends. In nucleotides, the CDR3 is TGTGCCAGCAGTCTACAGGGATTCATGAACACTGAAGCTTTCTTT. Its translation is CASSLQGFMNTEAFF. The whole variable domain, remainder taken from reference TRBV2 and TRBJ1-1, is EPEVTQTPSHQVTQMGQEVILRCVPISNHLYFYWYRQILGQKVEFLVSFYNNEISEKSEIFDDQFSVERPDGSNFTLKIRSTKLEDSAMYFCASSLQGFMNTEAFFGQGTRLTVV.

This clone was counted at least ten times. The chain links TRBV13 to TRBJ2-5; D not certain. CDR1 is PRHDT, CDR2 FYEKMQ, per germline (reference sequence). V gave up 1 base and J gave up 0 bases, with 12 bases separating them. The CDR3 is 16 residues long. CDR3 nucleotides: TGTGCCAGCAGCTTAGTTGGCGGATCGTACCAAGAGACCCAGTACTTC. Residues: CASSLVGGSYQETQYF.

This clone occurred a few times. V and J are TRBV29-1 and TRBJ2-1, with TRBD1 matching over 8 bases. This CDR3 spans 15 amino acids. Germline-derived CDR1 and CDR2 are SQVTM and ANQGSEA. Trimming took 2 bases from V and 10 from J; bases not matched to a gene: 13. The CDR3 region is CSVENRDRLSAEQFF. CDR3 coding DNA: TGCAGCGTTGAAAACCGGGACAGGTTGTCCGCAGAGCAGTTCTTC.

This clone is judged medium-sized. The chain has TRBV12-3 or TRBV12-4 and TRBJ1-3, with unresolved D. The CDR3 runs 15 residues. Trimming removed 0 bases at V and 0 bases at J, with 6 bases between. The CDR3 DNA follows: TGTGCCAGCAGTTTAGCGACTAGCTCTGGAAACACCATATATTTT. It is translated as CASSLATSSGNTIYF.

This clone was detected many times. The sample carries other DNA sequences with the same CDR3. This rearrangement joins TRBV7-9 to TRBJ1-4; D uncertain. The CDR3 runs 15 residues. CDR1 and CDR2 (germline): SEHNR, FQNEAQ (reference sequence). Trimming cost V 2 bases and J 8 bases, with 15 bases left between them. DNA for the CDR3: TGTGCCAGCAGCTTAACCGCGGGAGTAACCGAAAAACTGTTTTTT. Its protein product is CASSLTAGVTEKLFF.

Many counts were recorded for this clone. The V call is TRBV20-1, the J call TRBJ2-1, with 11 bases lining up with TRBD2. Germline CDR1 and CDR2: DFQATT and SNEGSKA (reference sequence). The V segment lost 4 bases and the J segment 6 bases; nucleotides outside the gene matches: 5. CDR3 length: 14 residues. The CDR3 protein is CSATDTSGGNEQFF. DNA for the CDR3: TGCAGTGCTACCGACACTAGCGGGGGCAATGAGCAGTTCTTC.

The chain joins TRBV19 to TRBJ2-7; maybe TRBD1 (6 bases). The CDR3 loop spans 13 amino acids. Germline CDR1 reads LNHDA; CDR2 reads SQIVND (reference sequence). Between the trimmed V and J ends, which lost 7 bases and 6 bases, there was a span of 16 bases. CDR3 sequence reads: CASISGVTFEQYF. The CDR3, as DNA: TGTGCCAGTATCTCAGGGGTCACTTTCGAGCAGTACTTC.

This clone was recorded a few times. This may come from a read error, since a much larger clone is one base off. This chain links TRBV2 with TRBJ1-3; D gene uncertain. Germline-derived CDR1 and CDR2 are SNHLY and FYNNEI. The length of the CDR3 is 14 residues. V lost 7 bases to trimming and J lost 1 base, with 11 bases between them. The CDR3 is CASKASLSGNTIYF. In nucleotides, the CDR3 is TGTGCCAGCAAGGCCAGTCTTTCTGGAAACACCATATATTTT.

The gene calls are TRBV14 and TRBJ2-1; 9 nucleotides agree with TRBD1. Germline V gene data show CDR1 as SGHDN and CDR2 as FVKESK. This CDR3 is built from 16 residues. The J segment lost 9 bases and the V segment lost 0 bases, leaving 9 bases of the junction unmatched. The CDR3: CASSQDHGTGKVEQFF. CDR3 nucleotide sequence: TGTGCCAGCAGCCAAGATCACGGGACAGGGAAGGTTGAGCAGTTCTTC.

This clone has at least ten counts. This chain links TRBV15 with TRBJ1-4; weak D call: TRBD1 (6 bases). The CDR3 spans 15 residues. Trimming removed 0 bases at V and 8 bases at J, with 13 bases between. Germline CDR1 and CDR2: LNHNV and YYDKDF (reference sequence). The CDR3 region is CATSRDSQGREKLFF. The DNA for the CDR3 is TGTGCCACCAGCAGAGATTCGCAGGGGAGGGAAAAACTGTTTTTT.

The V call is TRBV6-1, the J call TRBJ1-1; D not certain. Germline assignment: CDR1 MNHNS and CDR2 SASEGT. Trimming removed 4 bases at V and 1 base at J, with 10 bases between. There are 14 residues in the CDR3. For the CDR3, the DNA is TGTGCCAGCAGTGTGTTTATGGGGAACACTGAAGCTTTCTTT. Translating gives CASSVFMGNTEAFF.

This clone was seen ten or more times. This sequence joins TRBV3-1 and TRBJ1-6; maybe TRBD1 (6 bases). CDR1 is LGHDT, CDR2 YNNKEL, per germline (reference sequence). Deletions cut 1 base from V and 5 bases from J, with 9 bases between. The CDR3 is made up of 15 amino acids. CDR3 protein: CASSQGTANNSPLHF. The CDR3 DNA reads TGTGCCAGCAGCCAAGGGACAGCAAATAATTCACCCCTCCACTTT.